The entry below gives a single T cell receptor beta chain sequence along with its context. This specimen comes from a study of cytomegalovirus exposure and HLA in healthy donors. The CDR3 spans 15 residues. Germline values: CDR1 MNHNS, CDR2 SASEGT. V was clipped by 5 bases and J by 6 bases; unmatched bases: 12. PCR amplification relied on 60 Vbeta primers (plus 13 Jbeta primers). Profiled with immunoSEQ multiplex PCR; TCRdb holds only in-frame clones, not every one. The sample lists fewer than 250,000 clones, 60% to 80% occurring once. Unrecorded immune exposures were likely, despite nominal health at sampling.

The specimen was PBMCs. The chain combines TRBV6-1 with TRBJ1-2; 7 positions match TRBD1. The sequence derives from a woman younger than 35 in good health and CMV-seronegative. This CDR3 reads CASSWERRQGHGYTF. CDR3 in DNA: TGTGCCAGCAGTTGGGAGAGAAGACAGGGCCATGGCTACACCTTC.